This T cell receptor beta chain was recorded in a study of patients and donors after allogeneic stem cell transplantation. One entry per CDR3 protein results from TCRdb running MiXCR on the RT-PCR reads. The sample holds just over 55,000 distinct CDR3 sequences, roughly 15% seen once. This clonotype occurred many times. This TCR derives from a human donor who was either an allogeneic HSCT recipient or a stem cell or donor lymphocyte infusion donor (not recorded which). It is not recorded whose cells these are; they may come from a transplant donor. Sequencing was carried out using blood, either unsorted or a sorted T cell fraction (not recorded which).

CDR3 sequence: CASRLRALSTEAFF. In nucleotides, the CDR3 is TGCGCCAGCAGATTAAGGGCATTGAGCACTGAAGCTTTCTTT. The V gene is TRBV5-1, the J gene TRBJ1-1; D unresolved. The CDR3 contains 14 residues. V lost 5 bases and J 4 bases, leaving 15 bases between the germline ends. Germline loops: CDR1 SGHRS, CDR2 YFSETQ.